Shown below are 25 T cell receptor beta chains from a single sample sequenced in a study of T cell responses to AZD1222 COVID-19 vaccine. The table came from immunoSEQ multiplex PCR; TCRdb's copy has only in-frame clones and leaves some out. This table holds some 100,000 clones, approximately 90% found once. The sample was peripheral blood, taken on day 0 of AZD1222 vaccination. These receptors were collected from an adult in good health.

This sequence joins TRBV7-9 and TRBJ2-1, with D possibly being TRBD2 (6 bases). V lost 4 bases to trimming and J lost 10 bases, with 20 bases between them. This CDR3 region has 15 residues. Germline CDR1 SEHNR, CDR2 FQNEAQ (reference sequence). CDR3 loop: CASSSAGFGRGEQFF. The DNA for the CDR3 is TGTGCCAGCAGCTCCGCGGGGTTCGGCCGTGGGGAGCAGTTCTTC.

This chain connects TRBV5-8 to TRBJ2-3; D possibly corresponds to TRBD2 (5 bases). V lost 4 bases, J lost 0 bases, and 9 bases lay in between. Germline CDR1 reads SGHTS; CDR2 reads YDEGEE. This CDR3 spans 14 amino acids. CDR3 DNA: TGTGCCAGCAGCCTAGGACTGAGCACAGATACGCAGTATTTT. This codes for CASSLGLSTDTQYF.

This clone was seen a handful of times. At one end the junction does not follow the germline gene, possibly because of a read error. The chain uses TRBV5-1 and TRBJ1-4, with D tentatively TRBD1 (6 bases). The germline gives CDR1 SGHRS, CDR2 YFSETQ. The CDR3 covers 16 residues. Written as DNA, the CDR3 is TGCGCCAGCAGCTTGCAGGGGCGGGTGGGGGTTGAAGAACTGTTTTTT. This gives the protein CASSLQGRVGVEELFF.

The chain employs TRBV7-3 and TRBJ2-7, with D perhaps matching TRBD2 (5 bases). V lost 4 bases and J lost 0, with 13 bases in between. CDR1 is SGHTA and CDR2 is FQGTGA in the germline V gene. The CDR3 loop spans 15 amino acids. CDR3: CASSSPRGISYEQYF. The CDR3 nucleotides read TGTGCCAGCAGCTCCCCTCGAGGGATCTCCTACGAGCAGTACTTC.

The CDR3 loop reads CASSAGRDQPQHF. CDR3 coding DNA: TGTGCCAGCTCAGCAGGAAGGGACCAGCCCCAGCATTTT. The chain recombines TRBV18 with TRBJ1-5; D perhaps matches TRBD1 (5 bases). Deletions cut 5 bases from V and 7 bases from J, with 12 bases between. CDR1 KGHSH and CDR2 LQKENI come from the germline V gene. The CDR3 is 13 amino acids.

In nucleotides, the CDR3 is TGTGCCAGCAGTTTATACGGACCCGAGCAGTACTTC. It specifies CASSLYGPEQYF. The chain employs TRBV28 and TRBJ2-7; no definite D call. V was clipped by 1 base and J by 6 bases, with 7 bases between them. CDR1 and CDR2 (germline): MDHEN, SYDVKM. The length of the CDR3 is 12 residues.

This chain links TRBV12-3 or TRBV12-4 with TRBJ1-1; possible D gene TRBD1, 5 bases. CDR3 length equals 13 residues. The V gene lost 5 bases and the J gene lost 4 bases, with 11 bases spanning the gap. In DNA form, the CDR3 reads TGTGCCAGCAGTCCTTGGGGCTCCACTGAAGCTTTCTTT. It encodes CASSPWGSTEAFF.

V gene TRBV27 combines with J gene TRBJ1-4; no firm D call. Trimming took off 2 bases at V and 8 bases at J, with 15 bases between the two ends. CDR1 and CDR2 (germline): MNHEY, SMNVEV (reference sequence). CDR3 size: 15 residues. The CDR3 sequence is CASSLGGSLGEKLFF. The CDR3 DNA follows: TGTGCCAGCAGTTTAGGAGGCTCACTGGGGGAAAAACTGTTTTTT.

The rearrangement uses TRBV7-8 and TRBJ1-2; tentative D call: TRBD1 (5 bases). The CDR3 sequence is 15 residues long. V was pared by 5 bases and J by 4 bases, with 17 bases between. CDR1 and CDR2 from the germline V gene are SGHVS and FQNEAQ. The CDR3 DNA reads as TGTGCCAGCAGCCCCCGCCAGGGCAGCACCTATGGCTACACCTTC. This encodes CASSPRQGSTYGYTF.

The gene calls are TRBV19 and TRBJ1-4, with D possibly TRBD1 on 5 matching bases. The length of the CDR3 is 14 residues. V was pared by 9 bases and J by 3 bases, with 14 bases between. Per the germline V gene, CDR1 is LNHDA and CDR2 is SQIVND (reference sequence). The CDR3 loop is CASHRWDANEKLFF. The CDR3 DNA is TGTGCCAGCCACAGGTGGGATGCTAATGAAAAACTGTTTTTT.

Notes on this clone: At the DNA level, this CDR3 is encoded by other sequences in the same sample as well. The chain recombines TRBV2 with TRBJ2-5, with a possible D match to TRBD1 (6 bases). Trimming left V 6 bases short and J 2 bases short, with 10 bases between. This CDR3 is 13 amino acids long. CDR1 and CDR2 from the germline V gene are SNHLY and FYNNEI. In DNA, the CDR3 is TGTGCCAGCAGAGGACAGCCACAAGAGACCCAGTACTTC. Translated, it gives CASRGQPQETQYF.

The J gene is TRBJ1-2, the V gene TRBV7-6; 10 nucleotides match TRBD1. Germline trimming cut 4 bases from V and 4 bases from J; bases unmatched to any gene: 9. The CDR3 is 16 amino acids. Per germline, CDR1 SGHVS and CDR2 FNYEAQ. The DNA of the CDR3 is TGTGCCAGCAGCTCAGGGACAGGGGAAAAAGGCTATGGCTACACCTTC. This translates into CASSSGTGEKGYGYTF.

V and J are TRBV6-5 and TRBJ2-2, with D perhaps TRBD1 (6 bases). V shed 4 bases and J shed 6 bases, with 9 bases lying between them. CDR1 is MNHEY and CDR2 is SVGAGI in the germline V gene. The CDR3 sequence is 13 residues long. The CDR3 loop reads CASSLTGPGELFF. In DNA, the CDR3 is TGTGCCAGCAGTTTAACAGGGCCCGGGGAGCTGTTTTTT.

The chain employs TRBV30 and TRBJ2-2; D is uncertain. Germline V gene data show CDR1 as GTSNPN and CDR2 as SVGIG (reference sequence). The CDR3 is made up of 13 amino acids. V lost 3 bases to trimming and J lost 4 bases, with 9 bases between them. The CDR3 loop reads CAWRSLLTGELFF. For the CDR3, the DNA is TGTGCCTGGAGGAGTCTGCTCACCGGGGAGCTGTTTTTT.

V usage is TRBV18 and J usage is TRBJ1-1; no clear D gene. The length of the CDR3 is 14 residues. The V gene lost 2 bases and the J gene lost 3 bases, with 10 bases spanning the gap. Germline-derived CDR1 and CDR2 are KGHSH and LQKENI. CDR3 residues: CASSPNSVDTEAFF. The CDR3 region has the DNA TGTGCCAGCTCACCAAATTCCGTGGACACTGAAGCTTTCTTT.

The chain recombines TRBV29-1 with TRBJ1-1, with 8 positions matching TRBD1. The germline V gene has CDR1 SQVTM and CDR2 ANQGSEA. Trimming cost V 3 bases and J 10 bases; bases outside gene matches: 10. The CDR3 contains 13 residues. For the CDR3, the DNA is TGCAGCGTTGACGGAGGACAGGGTTTGTTAGCTTTCTTT. Protein sequence: CSVDGGQGLLAFF.

The chain carries TRBV6-5 and TRBJ1-1; no firm D call. CDR3 size: 15 residues. Trimming cost V 4 bases and J 0 bases, with 12 bases left between them. Germline V gene data show CDR1 as MNHEY and CDR2 as SVGAGI. The CDR3 here is CASSFWSQLNTEAFF. The CDR3 nucleotides are TGTGCCAGCAGTTTCTGGTCGCAATTGAACACTGAAGCTTTCTTT.

This chain links TRBV25-1 with TRBJ2-3; D unresolved. CDR1 is MGHDK, CDR2 SYGVNS, per germline. This CDR3 contains 14 residues. Trimming pared 3 bases from V and 0 bases from J, leaving 7 bases between. The DNA of the CDR3 is TGTGCCAGCAGTGATCGCGTGAGCACAGATACGCAGTATTTT. Translation gives CASSDRVSTDTQYF.

J is TRBJ2-2 and V is TRBV5-6; no clear D gene. The ends were cut back, 0 bases at V and 1 base at J, with 4 bases in the middle. Looked up from germline, CDR1 is SGHDT and CDR2 is YYEEEE. The CDR3 totals 14 residues. As DNA, the CDR3 is TGTGCCAGCAGCTTGGTTCAGAACACCGGGGAGCTGTTTTTT. Protein sequence: CASSLVQNTGELFF.

V gene TRBV30 combines with J gene TRBJ2-7; possibly TRBD1 for D (6 bases). The CDR3 covers 15 residues. With 3 bases removed from V and 0 bases from J, the gap between germline ends came to 15 bases. The germline CDR1 and CDR2 sequences are GTSNPN and SVGIG (reference sequence). DNA of the CDR3: TGTGCCTGGAGACCGGGACATCTGCGCTCCTACGAGCAGTACTTC. This sequence encodes CAWRPGHLRSYEQYF.

DNA for the CDR3: TGTGCCAGCTCTAGGGGGGGGATCACTGAAGCTTTCTTT. Protein sequence: CASSRGGITEAFF. V is TRBV6-5 and J is TRBJ1-1; D possibly corresponds to TRBD1 (6 bases). V gave up 8 bases and J gave up 4 bases, with 14 bases separating them. Germline V gene data show CDR1 as MNHEY and CDR2 as SVGAGI. CDR3 length: 13 residues.

This chain joins TRBV27 and TRBJ2-2; possibly TRBD2 for D (5 bases). Germline CDR1 and CDR2: MNHEY and SMNVEV (reference sequence). V lost 5 bases and J lost 6, with 10 bases in between. The CDR3 consists of 13 residues. The CDR3 region has the DNA TGTGCCAGCAGTGCCTACGGGGCCGGGGAGCTGTTTTTT. It encodes CASSAYGAGELFF.

The chain is built from TRBV7-9 and TRBJ2-1; a weak D match, TRBD2 (7 bases). The CDR3 runs to 15 residues. V was trimmed by 2 bases and J by 10 bases, leaving 18 bases between them. CDR1 is SEHNR, CDR2 FQNEAQ, per germline (reference sequence). CDR3 sequence: CASSLREAGRGEQFF. The CDR3 nucleotides read TGTGCCAGCAGCTTAAGGGAGGCAGGGAGGGGGGAGCAGTTCTTC.

This clone has only a few counts. The chain recombines TRBV6-6 with TRBJ1-2, with D tentatively TRBD1 (5 bases). The V gene lost 8 bases and the J gene lost 6 bases, with 16 bases spanning the gap. Germline-derived CDR1 and CDR2 are MNHNY and SVGAGI (reference sequence). The CDR3 extends over 13 amino acids. DNA of the CDR3: TGTGCCAGCCTGGGGCTTTCTATAAATGGCTACACCTTC. It codes for CASLGLSINGYTF.

This chain links TRBV7-6 with TRBJ1-5, with D possibly matching TRBD1 (6 bases). Germline V gene lookup returns CDR1 SGHVS and CDR2 FNYEAQ. This CDR3 region has 14 residues. With 1 base removed from V and 4 bases from J, the gap between germline ends came to 8 bases. The CDR3 sequence is CASSLGGANQPQHF. DNA for the CDR3: TGTGCCAGCAGCTTAGGGGGGGCAAATCAGCCCCAGCATTTT.